This T cell receptor beta chain was sequenced in a study of blood T cells in healthy people across ages. On the study more broadly: About one barcoded beta molecule per two T cells was the capture yield of template switching.

The CDR3 runs 17 residues. This clonotype has a handful of counts. The authors ran a second PCR of 7 to 11 cycles using a sample-barcoded 5' primer and a J-beta primer mix. One entry per CDR3 protein results from TCRdb running MiXCR on the 5' RACE reads. The repertoire includes about a million distinct CDR3 sequences, around two fifths of them detected once, and around 12% sits in the top ten. The sequencing sample was made of blood. The TCR comes from a young man in good health. This chain links TRBV21-1 with TRBJ1-2; TRBD1 reflects the table's D call only, with no check against the DNA. TRBV21-1 is described as a pseudogene. The CDR3 sequence is CASSMFWGQAFNYGYTF. CDR3 coding DNA: TGTGCCAGCAGCATGTTTTGGGGTCAGGCGTTTAACTATGGCTACACCTTC.